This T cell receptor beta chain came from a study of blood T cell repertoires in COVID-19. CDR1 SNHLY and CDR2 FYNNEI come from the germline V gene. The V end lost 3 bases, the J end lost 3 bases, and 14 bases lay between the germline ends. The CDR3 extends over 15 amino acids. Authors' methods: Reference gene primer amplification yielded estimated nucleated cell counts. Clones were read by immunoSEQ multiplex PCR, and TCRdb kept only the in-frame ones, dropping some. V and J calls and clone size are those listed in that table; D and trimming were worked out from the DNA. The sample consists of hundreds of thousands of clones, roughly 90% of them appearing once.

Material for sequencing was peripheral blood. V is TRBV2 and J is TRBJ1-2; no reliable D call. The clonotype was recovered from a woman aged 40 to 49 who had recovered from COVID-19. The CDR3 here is CASSDREGWDYGYTF. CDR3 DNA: TGTGCCAGCAGTGATAGGGAGGGCTGGGACTATGGCTACACCTTC. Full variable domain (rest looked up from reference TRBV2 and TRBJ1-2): EPEVTQTPSHQVTQMGQEVILRCVPISNHLYFYWYRQILGQKVEFLVSFYNNEISEKSEIFDDQFSVERPDGSNFTLKIRSTKLEDSAMYFCASSDREGWDYGYTFGSGTRLTVV.